This T cell receptor beta chain appears in the sequencing data of a study of blood T cells in healthy people across ages. Study-wide points: Naive and antigen-experienced cells could not be conclusively compared, given unsorted PBMCs.

Donors gave roughly 10 milliliters of peripheral blood apiece. The CDR3 extends over 13 amino acids. With 2 bases removed from V and 5 bases from J, the gap between germline ends came to 7 bases. Germline CDR1 SGHVS, CDR2 FQNEAQ. Using a J-beta primer mix together with a sample-barcoded 5' primer, a second PCR was run for roughly 6 to 11 cycles. Any given sample supplied a minimum of 2.5 million CDR3-containing paired-end reads. TCRdb independently ran MiXCR on the 5' RACE reads; one entry per CDR3 protein. This table has over 1.5 million distinct CDR3 sequences, just under 50% appearing once. Comment on this clonotype: The antigen remains undetermined.

Sequenced: blood. This chain uses TRBV7-8 with TRBJ1-5; perhaps TRBD1 as D (5 bases). The TCR was taken from a woman aged 40 to 49 in good health. The CDR3 spells CASSLRQYQPQHF. CDR3 coding DNA: TGTGCCAGCAGCTTAAGACAGTATCAGCCCCAGCATTTT.